This TCR beta chain was sequenced during a study of T-cell memory formation after mild COVID-19 (dated by TCRdb to the early 2020s). Study-level background: Most TCR sequence clusters were specific to one of the two donors. Longitudinal TCRalpha and TCRbeta repertoire sequencing tracked T-cell clones expanding and contracting after mild COVID-19 in a couple of donors. Two young, previously healthy adult volunteers made up the cohort, one male and one female. Overall results and qualifications from the work: SARS-CoV-2 specificity of the second-wave clones peaking on day 37 was not confirmed. Some responding clones were found in pre-infection memory, which suggests that pre-existing cross-reactive memory T cells took part in the SARS-CoV-2 response. The study included only a couple of mild cases, and larger cohorts that include severe cases with pre-infection samples were judged to be necessary. Clones that contracted from day 15 to 85 showed balanced CD4/CD8 phenotypes, whereas a second wave of clones that expanded from day 15 to 37 leaned towards CD4+. Contracting CD4+ clones appeared mostly in the CM and EM memory subsets, whereas CD8+ clones were enriched in EMRA.

For this clonotype: There is no known antigen for this receptor. Base qualities are missing; no much larger clone stands one base away.

These reads were obtained on an Illumina NovaSeq 6000. TCRalpha and TCRbeta cDNA libraries were constructed by 5'RACE with constant-segment primers, with sample barcodes and unique molecular identifiers being introduced. RNA was extracted from every sample with Trizol reagent. The libraries were amplified in two PCR steps, and the second step added a second sample barcode and Illumina TruSeq adapters. The libraries were sequenced on an Illumina NovaSeq using 2 x 150 bp paired-end reads. As for the original processing: The reads were demultiplexed and collapsed into UMI-guided consensus sequences using migec v1.2.7. Using mixcr v2.1.11, UMI consensuses were aligned to TRA and TRB V and J templates and then assembled into clonotypes. A clonotype was counted as expanded or contracted only if both edgeR and NoisET called the change significant, with noise models trained on biological replicates. For edgeR calls, the thresholds were a false discovery rate-adjusted p below 0.01 and a log2 fold-change of 1. As an exploratory analysis of dynamics, max-normalized trajectories of the 1000 most abundant clonotypes were examined by PCA with hierarchical clustering. Each responding clone was given a CD4 or CD8 phenotype based on the CD4+ and CD8+ repertoires, which had been sequenced separately. Starting from the raw public reads, TCRdb applied fastp trimming at Q25, assembled clones with MiXCR and retained in-frame beta chains. Each entry is one CDR3 protein sequence, shown with its most common DNA and genes. TCRdb's processing, not the study's, gives the V and J calls here. The sample yields hundreds of thousands of distinct CDR3 sequences; approximately 19% were counted once. The top ten clonotypes cover 12% of the sample.

At the junction V is shortened by 1 base and J by 4 bases, with 10 bases in between. The CDR3 has 14 amino acids, counting the end cysteine and phenylalanine. The only DNA kept is the CDR3, 42 bases in frame from the first base. CDR1 and CDR2 are drawn from the germline V gene: SGHTA, FQGNSA. PBMCs were isolated by Ficoll-Paque density gradient centrifugation. The clonotype comes from an adult woman who had mild COVID-19 (a few samples of this study predate the infection). The sample titles of this study are shuffled in the database, so cell type and time point are left out; the donor was told from shared clones. Sequencing was carried out using PBMCs or a T cell subset sorted from them (not recorded which). The sequence links TRBV7-2 to TRBJ1-2, with the D gene too uncertain to name. Read as DNA, the sequence is TGTGCCAGCAGCTTAGTTCCGATTGCCTATGGCTACACCTTC. Its protein is CASSLVPIAYGYTF.